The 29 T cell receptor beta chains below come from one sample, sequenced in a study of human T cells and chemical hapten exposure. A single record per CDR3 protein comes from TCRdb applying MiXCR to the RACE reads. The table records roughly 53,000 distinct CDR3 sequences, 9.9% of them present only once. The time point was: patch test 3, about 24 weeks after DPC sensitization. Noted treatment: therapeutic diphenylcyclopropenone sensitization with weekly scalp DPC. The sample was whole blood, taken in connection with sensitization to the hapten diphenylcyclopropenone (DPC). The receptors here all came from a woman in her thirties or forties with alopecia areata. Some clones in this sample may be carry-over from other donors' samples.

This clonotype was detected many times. The CDR3 nucleotides are TGTGCCAGCAGCTCCCGGCCTGGGGGAGTCCTGAGGGGACTTTCCTACAATGAGCAGTTCTTC. Protein: CASSSRPGGVLRGLSYNEQFF. J is TRBJ2-1 and V is TRBV7-9; tentative D call: TRBD2 (6 bases). Trimming left V 4 bases short and J 1 base short, with 29 bases between. Germline V gives CDR1 SEHNR, CDR2 FQNEAQ (reference sequence). The CDR3 covers 21 residues.

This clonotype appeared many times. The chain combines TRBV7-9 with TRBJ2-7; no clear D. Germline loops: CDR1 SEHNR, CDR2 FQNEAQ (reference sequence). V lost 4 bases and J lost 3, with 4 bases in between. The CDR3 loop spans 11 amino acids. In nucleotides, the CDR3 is TGTGCCAGCAGCTCAGTCTACGAGCAGTACTTC. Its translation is CASSSVYEQYF.

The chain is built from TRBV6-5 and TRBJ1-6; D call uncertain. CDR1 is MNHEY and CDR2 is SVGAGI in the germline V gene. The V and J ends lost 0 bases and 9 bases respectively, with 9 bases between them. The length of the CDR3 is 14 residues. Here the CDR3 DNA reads TGTGCCAGCAGTTACTCCCAAAGCCCTTCACCCCTCCACTTT. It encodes CASSYSQSPSPLHF.

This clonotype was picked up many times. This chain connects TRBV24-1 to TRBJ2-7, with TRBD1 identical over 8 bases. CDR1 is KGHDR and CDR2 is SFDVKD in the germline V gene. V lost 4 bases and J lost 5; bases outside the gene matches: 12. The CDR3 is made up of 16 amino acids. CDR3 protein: CATSDSPGGLGDEQYF. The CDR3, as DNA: TGTGCCACCAGTGACTCCCCAGGGGGCCTCGGGGACGAGCAGTACTTC.

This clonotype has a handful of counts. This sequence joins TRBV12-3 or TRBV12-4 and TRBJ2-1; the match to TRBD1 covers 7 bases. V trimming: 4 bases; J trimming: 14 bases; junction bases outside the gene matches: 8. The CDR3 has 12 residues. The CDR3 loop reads CASSSGQYKEFF. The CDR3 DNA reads TGTGCCAGCAGTTCGGGACAGTATAAGGAGTTCTTC.

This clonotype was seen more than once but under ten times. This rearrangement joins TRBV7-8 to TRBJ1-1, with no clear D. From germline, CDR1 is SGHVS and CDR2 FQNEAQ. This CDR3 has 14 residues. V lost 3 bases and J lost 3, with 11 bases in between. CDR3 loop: CASSFPGLYTEAFF. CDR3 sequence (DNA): TGTGCCAGCAGCTTTCCCGGACTCTACACTGAAGCTTTCTTT. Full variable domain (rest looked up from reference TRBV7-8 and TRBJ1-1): GAGVSQSPRYKVAKRGQDVALRCDPISGHVSLFWYQQALGQGPEFLTYFQNEAQLDKSGLPSDRFFAERPEGSVSTLKIQRTQQEDSAVYLCASSFPGLYTEAFFGQGTRLTVV.

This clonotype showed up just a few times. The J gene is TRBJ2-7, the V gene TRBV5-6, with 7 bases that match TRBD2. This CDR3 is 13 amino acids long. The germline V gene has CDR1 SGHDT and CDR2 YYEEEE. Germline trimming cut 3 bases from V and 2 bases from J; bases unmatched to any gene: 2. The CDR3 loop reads CASSWGTTYEQYF. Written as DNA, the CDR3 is TGTGCCAGCAGCTGGGGGACTACCTACGAGCAGTACTTC.

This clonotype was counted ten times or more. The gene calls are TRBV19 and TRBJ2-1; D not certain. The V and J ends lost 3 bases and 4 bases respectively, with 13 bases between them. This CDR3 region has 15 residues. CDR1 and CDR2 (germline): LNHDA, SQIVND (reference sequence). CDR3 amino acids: CASSMAGSPYNEQFF. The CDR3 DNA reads TGTGCCAGTAGTATGGCCGGTAGCCCTTACAATGAGCAGTTCTTC. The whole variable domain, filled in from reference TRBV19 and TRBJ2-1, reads DGGITQSPKYLFRKEGQNVTLSCEQNLNHDAMYWYRQDPGQGLRLIYYSQIVNDFQKGDIAEGYSVSREKKESFPLTVTSAQKNPTAFYLCASSMAGSPYNEQFFGPGTRLTVL.

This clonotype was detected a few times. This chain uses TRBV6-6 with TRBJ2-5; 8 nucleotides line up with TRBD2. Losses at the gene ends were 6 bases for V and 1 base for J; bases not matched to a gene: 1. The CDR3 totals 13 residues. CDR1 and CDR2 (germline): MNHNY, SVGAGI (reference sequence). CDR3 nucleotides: TGTGCCAGCAGGAGCGGGGGCCAAGAGACCCAGTACTTC. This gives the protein CASRSGGQETQYF.

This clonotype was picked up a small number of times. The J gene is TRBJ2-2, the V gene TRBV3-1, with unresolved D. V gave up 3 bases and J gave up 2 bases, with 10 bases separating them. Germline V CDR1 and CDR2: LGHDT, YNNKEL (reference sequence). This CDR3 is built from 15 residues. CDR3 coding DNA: TGTGCCAGCAGCCACGACCGGCATAACACCGGGGAGCTGTTTTTT. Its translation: CASSHDRHNTGELFF.

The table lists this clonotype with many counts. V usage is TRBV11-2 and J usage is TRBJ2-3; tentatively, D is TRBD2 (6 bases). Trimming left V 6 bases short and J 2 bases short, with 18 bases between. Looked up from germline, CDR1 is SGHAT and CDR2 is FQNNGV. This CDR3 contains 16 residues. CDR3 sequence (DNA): TGTGCCAGCAGACTTCAGGCGGGAACCTACACAGATACGCAGTATTTT. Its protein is CASRLQAGTYTDTQYF.

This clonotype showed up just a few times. This CDR3 reads CASSRDRGLGEAFF. CDR3 in DNA: TGCGCCAGCAGCCGGGACAGGGGGCTAGGTGAAGCTTTCTTT. The chain couples TRBV5-1 to TRBJ1-1; the match to TRBD1 covers 12 bases. Germline-derived CDR1 and CDR2 are SGHRS and YFSETQ. The CDR3 totals 14 residues. The V gene end was trimmed by 4 bases and the J gene end by 7 bases; junction bases not matched to a gene: 5. The full variable domain, rest sourced from reference TRBV5-1 and TRBJ1-1, is KAGVTQTPRYLIKTRGQQVTLSCSPISGHRSVSWYQQTPGQGLQFLFEYFSETQRNKGNFPGRFSGRQFSNSRSEMNVSTLELGDSALYLCASSRDRGLGEAFFGQGTRLTVV.

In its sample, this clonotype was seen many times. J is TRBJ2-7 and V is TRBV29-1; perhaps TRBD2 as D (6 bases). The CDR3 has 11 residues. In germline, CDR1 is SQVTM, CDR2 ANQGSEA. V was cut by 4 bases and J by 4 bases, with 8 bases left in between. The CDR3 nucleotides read TGCAGCGTTGGCCGGGAGTACGAGCAGTACTTC. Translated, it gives CSVGREYEQYF.

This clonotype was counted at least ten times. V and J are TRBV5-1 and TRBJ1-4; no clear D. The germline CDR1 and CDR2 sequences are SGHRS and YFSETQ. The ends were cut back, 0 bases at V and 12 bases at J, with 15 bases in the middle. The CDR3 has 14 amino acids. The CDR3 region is CASSLDAGFNELFF. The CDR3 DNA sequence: TGCGCCAGCAGCTTGGATGCGGGGTTTAATGAACTGTTTTTT.

The CDR3 region has the DNA TGTGCCAGCAGGACTAGCGGGGGCCGCACAGATACGCAGTATTTT. It translates to CASRTSGGRTDTQYF. The chain couples TRBV28 to TRBJ2-3; TRBD2 agrees at 12 bases. V dropped 6 bases and J dropped 1; count of bases not matched to a gene: 2. Germline CDR1 and CDR2: MDHEN and SYDVKM. The CDR3 extends over 15 amino acids. Full variable domain (remainder filled in from reference TRBV28 and TRBJ2-3): DVKVTQSSRYLVKRTGEKVFLECVQDMDHENMFWYRQDPGLGLRLIYFSYDVKMKEKGDIPEGYSVSREKKERFSLILESASTNQTSMYLCASRTSGGRTDTQYFGPGTRLTVL.

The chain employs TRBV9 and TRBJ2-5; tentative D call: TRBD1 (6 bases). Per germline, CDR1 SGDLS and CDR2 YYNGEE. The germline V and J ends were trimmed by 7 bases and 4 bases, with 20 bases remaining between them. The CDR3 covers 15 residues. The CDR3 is CASSPRSGAGETQYF. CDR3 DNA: TGTGCCAGCTCTCCACGTTCAGGGGCAGGAGAGACCCAGTACTTC.

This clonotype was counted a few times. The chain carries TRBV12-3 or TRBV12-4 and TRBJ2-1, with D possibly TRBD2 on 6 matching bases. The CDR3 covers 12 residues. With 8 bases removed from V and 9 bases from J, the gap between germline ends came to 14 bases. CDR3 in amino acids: CASGAGSGEQFF. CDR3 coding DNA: TGTGCCAGCGGGGCGGGGTCTGGTGAGCAGTTCTTC.

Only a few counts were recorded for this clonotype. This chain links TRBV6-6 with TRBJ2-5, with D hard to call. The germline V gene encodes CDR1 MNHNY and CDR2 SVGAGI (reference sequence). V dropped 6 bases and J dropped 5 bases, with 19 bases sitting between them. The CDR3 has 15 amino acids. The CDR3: CASRKDEATWETQYF. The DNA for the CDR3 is TGTGCCAGCAGAAAAGACGAGGCGACTTGGGAGACCCAGTACTTC.

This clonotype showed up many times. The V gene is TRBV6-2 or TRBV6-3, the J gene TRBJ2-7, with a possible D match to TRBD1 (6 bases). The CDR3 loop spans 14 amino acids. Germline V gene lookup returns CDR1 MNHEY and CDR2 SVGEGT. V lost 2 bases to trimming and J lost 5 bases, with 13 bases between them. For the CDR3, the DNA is TGTGCCAGCAGTTACAGCAGGGGCCGGAACGAGCAGTACTTC. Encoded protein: CASSYSRGRNEQYF.

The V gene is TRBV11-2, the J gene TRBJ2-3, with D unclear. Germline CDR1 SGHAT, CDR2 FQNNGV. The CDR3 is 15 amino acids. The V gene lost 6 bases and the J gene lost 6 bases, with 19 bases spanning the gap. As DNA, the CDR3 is TGTGCCAGCAGGCTAAGGGTGCTACCCAGGGATACGCAGTATTTT. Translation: CASRLRVLPRDTQYF. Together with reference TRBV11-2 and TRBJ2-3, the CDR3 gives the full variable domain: EAGVAQSPRYKIIEKRQSVAFWCNPISGHATLYWYQQILGQGPKLLIQFQNNGVVDDSQLPKDRFSAERLKGVDSTLKIQPAKLEDSAVYLCASRLRVLPRDTQYFGPGTRLTVL.

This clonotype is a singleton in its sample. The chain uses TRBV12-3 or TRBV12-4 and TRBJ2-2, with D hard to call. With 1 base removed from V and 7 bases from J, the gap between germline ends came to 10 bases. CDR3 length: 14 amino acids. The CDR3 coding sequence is TGTGCCAGCAGTTTAGACCAGAGACACGGGGAGCTGTTTTTT. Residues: CASSLDQRHGELFF.

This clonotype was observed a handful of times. The CDR3: CASSPGTVNTGELFF. Here the CDR3 DNA reads TGTGCCAGCAGCCCCGGGACAGTCAATACCGGGGAGCTGTTTTTT. This chain joins TRBV11-1 and TRBJ2-2, with TRBD1 matching over 7 bases. V trimming: 5 bases; J trimming: 5 bases; junction bases outside the gene matches: 8. Germline CDR1 is SGHAT and CDR2 is FQDESV (reference sequence). This CDR3 is 15 amino acids long. The full variable domain, its missing parts supplied by reference TRBV11-1 and TRBJ2-2, is EAEVAQSPRYKITEKSQAVAFWCDPISGHATLYWYRQILGQGPELLVQFQDESVVDDSQLPKDRFSAERLKGVDSTLKIQPAELGDSAMYLCASSPGTVNTGELFFGEGSRLTVL.

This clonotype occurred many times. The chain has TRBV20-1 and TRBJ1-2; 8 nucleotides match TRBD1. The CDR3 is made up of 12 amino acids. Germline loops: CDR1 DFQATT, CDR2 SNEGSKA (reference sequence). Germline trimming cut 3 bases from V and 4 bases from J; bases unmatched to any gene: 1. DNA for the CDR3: TGCAGTGCTAGGACAGGGGCCTATGGCTACACCTTC. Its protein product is CSARTGAYGYTF.

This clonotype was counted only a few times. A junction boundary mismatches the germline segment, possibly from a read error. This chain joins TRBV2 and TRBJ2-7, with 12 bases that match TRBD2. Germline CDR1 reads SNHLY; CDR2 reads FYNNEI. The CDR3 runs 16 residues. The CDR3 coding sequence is TGTGCCAGCAGCGAAGATGGACTAGCGGGGAGGTACGAGCAGTACTTC. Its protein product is CASSEDGLAGRYEQYF.

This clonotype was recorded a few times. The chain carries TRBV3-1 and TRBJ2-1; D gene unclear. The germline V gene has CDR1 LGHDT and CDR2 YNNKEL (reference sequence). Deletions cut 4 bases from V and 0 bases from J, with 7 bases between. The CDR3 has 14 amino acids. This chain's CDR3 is CASSRASSYNEQFF. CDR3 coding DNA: TGTGCCAGCAGCCGGGCTAGCTCCTACAATGAGCAGTTCTTC.

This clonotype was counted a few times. As DNA, the CDR3 is TGCAGCGTTTCGACAGTCCTTGGCTACACCTTC. Its translation is CSVSTVLGYTF. The V and J genes are TRBV29-1 and TRBJ1-2; D might be TRBD1 (5 bases). This CDR3 is built from 11 residues. Trimming removed 5 bases from V and 7 bases from J, with 11 bases in between. Germline V CDR1 and CDR2: SQVTM, ANQGSEA.

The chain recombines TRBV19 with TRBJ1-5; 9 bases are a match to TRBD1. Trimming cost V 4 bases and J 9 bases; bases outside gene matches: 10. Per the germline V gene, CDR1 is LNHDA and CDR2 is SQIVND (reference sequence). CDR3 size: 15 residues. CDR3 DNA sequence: TGTGCCAGTAGTAGGCGGAGGGACAGGGATTGGCCCCAGCATTTT. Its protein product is CASSRRRDRDWPQHF.

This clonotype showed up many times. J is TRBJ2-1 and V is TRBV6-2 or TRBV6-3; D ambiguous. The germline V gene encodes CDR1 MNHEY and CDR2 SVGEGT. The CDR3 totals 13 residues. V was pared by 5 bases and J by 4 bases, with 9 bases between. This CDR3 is CASSLVGYNEQFF. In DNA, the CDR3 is TGTGCCAGCAGTCTTGTCGGTTACAATGAGCAGTTCTTC.

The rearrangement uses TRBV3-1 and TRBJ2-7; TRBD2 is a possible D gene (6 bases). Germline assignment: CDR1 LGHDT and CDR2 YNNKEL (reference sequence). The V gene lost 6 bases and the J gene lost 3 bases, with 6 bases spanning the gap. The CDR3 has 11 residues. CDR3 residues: CASRDYYEQYF. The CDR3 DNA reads TGTGCCAGCAGGGACTACTACGAGCAGTACTTC.